Each of the 21 T cell receptor beta chains below was sequenced from the same sample in a study of cytomegalovirus exposure and HLA in healthy donors. With 60 Vbeta and 13 Jbeta primers, the PCR was carried out. TCRdb's copy holds only in-frame clones and misses some; the assay was immunoSEQ multiplex PCR. Of some 140,000 clones detected, under 85% appear once; the ten largest clones hold more than 0.85%. The material sequenced was PBMCs. These receptors were taken from a man aged 18-30 years in good health and CMV-seronegative.

This clone was observed a few times. Other DNA sequences of this sample code for an identical CDR3. This sequence joins TRBV7-2 and TRBJ1-1; D gene unclear. This CDR3 is 12 amino acids long. V was shortened by 3 bases and J by 6 bases, with 8 bases between the two germline ends. CDR1 and CDR2 from the germline V gene are SGHTA and FQGNSA. The CDR3 DNA sequence: TGTGCCAGCAGCTTTACTCGTGCTGAAGCTTTCTTT. It specifies CASSFTRAEAFF. Supplemented by reference TRBV7-2 and TRBJ1-1, the full variable domain reads GAGVSQSPSNKVTEKGKDVELRCDPISGHTALYWYRQSLGQGLEFLIYFQGNSAPDKSGLPSDRFSAERTGGSVSTLTIQRTQQEDSAVYLCASSFTRAEAFFGQGTRLTVV.

This sequence joins TRBV2 and TRBJ2-1, with no clear D. V was clipped by 3 bases and J by 0 bases, with 9 bases between them. This CDR3 contains 15 residues. Germline CDR1 reads SNHLY; CDR2 reads FYNNEI. The CDR3 DNA reads TGTGCCAGCAGTGAGCCCAGAAGCTCCTACAATGAGCAGTTCTTC. Protein product: CASSEPRSSYNEQFF.

As regards this clone: A junction end diverges from the germline sequence, so it may reflect a read error. This chain uses TRBV7-9 with TRBJ1-1, with 8 bases aligning to TRBD1. Germline V gene lookup returns CDR1 SEHNR and CDR2 FQNEAQ (reference sequence). This CDR3 comprises 16 residues. The CDR3 sequence is CSSSSGQGGVNTEAFF. CDR3 bases: TGTTCCAGCAGCTCTGGACAGGGCGGAGTGAACACTGAAGCTTTCTTT.

The CDR3 DNA reads TGTGCCAGCAGTGACAGGCTCCGGAATGAGCAGTTCTTC. Translating gives CASSDRLRNEQFF. The genes are TRBV2 and TRBJ2-1, with unresolved D. Per germline, CDR1 SNHLY and CDR2 FYNNEI. This CDR3 is 13 amino acids long. Trimming removed 3 bases from V and 7 bases from J, with 10 bases in between.

This clone showed up just once. The chain is built from TRBV4-3 and TRBJ1-6, with a weak D call TRBD1 (5 bases). V shed 0 bases and J shed 7 bases, with 16 bases lying between them. The length of the CDR3 is 17 residues. Germline V lookup: CDR1 LGHNA, CDR2 YSLEER. The DNA for the CDR3 is TGCGCCAGCAGCCAAGATCTAGGGGCAGCCAGAAATTCACCCCTCCACTTT. This gives the protein CASSQDLGAARNSPLHF.

V gene TRBV30 combines with J gene TRBJ2-5, with 7 positions matching TRBD1. The CDR3 runs to 13 residues. Germline lookup yields CDR1 GTSNPN and CDR2 SVGIG (reference sequence). Trimming cost V 1 base and J 6 bases; bases outside gene matches: 5. CDR3 sequence reads: CAWSDDRVQTQYF. The DNA of the CDR3 is TGTGCCTGGAGTGATGACAGGGTACAGACCCAGTACTTC.

The J gene is TRBJ2-5, the V gene TRBV7-3, with 7 bases fitting TRBD2. In germline, CDR1 is SGHTA, CDR2 FQGTGA. Trimming at V came to 3 bases and at J to 5 bases, leaving 9 bases not matched to a gene. The CDR3 has 15 amino acids. CDR3 sequence: CASSFTPGRGETQYF. In DNA, the CDR3 is TGTGCCAGCAGCTTTACACCGGGGCGGGGGGAGACCCAGTACTTC.

This chain uses TRBV6-1 with TRBJ2-2; tentatively, D is TRBD2 (6 bases). The germline V and J ends were trimmed by 6 bases and 1 base, with 12 bases remaining between them. CDR3 size: 15 residues. Germline-derived CDR1 and CDR2 are MNHNS and SASEGT. For the CDR3, the DNA is TGTGCCAGCAGGGCCCGGGACTGGAACACCGGGGAGCTGTTTTTT. Its translation: CASRARDWNTGELFF.

The V call is TRBV6-5, the J call TRBJ1-1, with 10 nucleotides matching TRBD1. The junction had 9 bases not matched to a gene; V was cut back by 6 bases and J by 5 bases. The CDR3 consists of 15 residues. Germline V gene data show CDR1 as MNHEY and CDR2 as SVGAGI. CDR3 in DNA: TGTGCCAGCAGCACCCCGACAGGGGGCCATACTGAAGCTTTCTTT. Translating gives CASSTPTGGHTEAFF.

The genes are TRBV2 and TRBJ2-2; tentative D call: TRBD2 (5 bases). The CDR3 runs 13 residues. Trimming removed 6 bases from V and 7 bases from J, with 12 bases in between. Germline-derived CDR1 and CDR2 are SNHLY and FYNNEI. In DNA form, the CDR3 reads TGTGCCAGCAGGTCCGGGATTCTCGGGGAGCTGTTTTTT. As protein: CASRSGILGELFF.

This clone has a handful of counts. The V and J genes are TRBV4-2 and TRBJ1-1; D may be TRBD1 (5 bases). CDR1 is LGHNA, CDR2 YNFKEQ, per germline. The CDR3 covers 13 residues. V lost 3 bases, J lost 12 bases, and 17 bases lay in between. The CDR3 nucleotides read TGTGCCAGCAGCCAGGGATCCGGGACTTTTTCTTTCTTT. Translation gives CASSQGSGTFSFF.

The chain employs TRBV30 and TRBJ2-6; 8 bases are a match to TRBD1. The germline gives CDR1 GTSNPN, CDR2 SVGIG (reference sequence). The ends lost 2 bases at V and 3 bases at J; junction bases unmatched: 21. This CDR3 has 21 residues. The CDR3 DNA sequence: TGTGCCTGGAGTTCGAGTTTATTTGACAGGGGTTTATTTTTTGGGGCCAACGTCCTGACTTTC. Its translation: CAWSSSLFDRGLFFGANVLTF.

CDR3: CASSHGPTYGYTF. Written as DNA, the CDR3 is TGTGCCAGCAGCCATGGGCCCACCTATGGCTACACCTTC. The rearrangement links TRBV14 to TRBJ1-2; no definite D call. The germline gives CDR1 SGHDN, CDR2 FVKESK. CDR3 size: 13 residues. Trimming cost V 3 bases and J 4 bases, with 9 bases left between them.

CDR3 sequence reads: CASRTGSRSLHF. The CDR3 DNA reads TGTGCCAGCAGGACAGGGAGTCGATCCCTCCACTTT. The V gene is TRBV6-6, the J gene TRBJ1-6; TRBD1 matches 7 bases. This CDR3 is 12 amino acids long. V lost 6 bases and J lost 14; bases outside the gene matches: 7. Germline-derived CDR1 and CDR2 are MNHNY and SVGAGI (reference sequence).

The chain recombines TRBV18 with TRBJ1-2; D is perhaps TRBD1 (6 bases). Germline V gives CDR1 KGHSH, CDR2 LQKENI. Deletions cut 4 bases from V and 3 bases from J, with 9 bases between. CDR3 length equals 13 residues. The CDR3 here is CASSLDRYYGYTF. DNA of the CDR3: TGTGCCAGCTCACTGGACAGATACTATGGCTACACCTTC.

V and J are TRBV4-1 and TRBJ2-2, with 7 positions matching TRBD1. J gave up 7 bases and V 4 bases, and 3 bases lay outside the gene matches. The CDR3 consists of 13 residues. The germline gives CDR1 MGHRA, CDR2 YSYEKL. CDR3 loop: CASSLTGVGELFF. The CDR3 DNA sequence: TGCGCCAGCAGCCTTACAGGGGTCGGGGAGCTGTTTTTT.

V is TRBV27 and J is TRBJ1-1; 7 bases fit TRBD1. Germline values: CDR1 MNHEY, CDR2 SMNVEV (reference sequence). CDR3 length: 15 amino acids. J was trimmed by 6 bases and V by 8 bases; bases with no gene match: 15. The CDR3 region is CASRSATGARAEAFF. CDR3 bases: TGTGCCAGCCGCTCGGCAACAGGGGCTAGGGCTGAAGCTTTCTTT.

The J gene is TRBJ2-3, the V gene TRBV29-1; perhaps TRBD2 as D (6 bases). V dropped 3 bases and J dropped 1 base, with 11 bases sitting between them. Germline CDR1 is SQVTM and CDR2 is ANQGSEA. The CDR3 totals 14 residues. As DNA, the CDR3 is TGCAGCGTTGAGGGGGGACTCCGCACAGATACGCAGTATTTT. This sequence encodes CSVEGGLRTDTQYF.

This sequence joins TRBV29-1 and TRBJ2-5; the match to TRBD2 covers 16 bases. The CDR3 totals 14 residues. Germline V gene sequence: CDR1 SQVTM, CDR2 ANQGSEA. The junction had 5 bases not matched to a gene; V was cut back by 6 bases and J by 7 bases. The CDR3 DNA follows: TGCAGCGTAGGGACTAGCGGGGGGGTAGGGACCCAGTACTTC. The encoded protein is CSVGTSGGVGTQYF.

This chain links TRBV6-1 with TRBJ2-3; D possibly corresponds to TRBD1 (7 bases). CDR1 is MNHNS, CDR2 SASEGT, per germline. This CDR3 contains 14 residues. V shed 6 bases and J shed 2 bases, with 12 bases lying between them. Written as DNA, the CDR3 is TGTGCCAGCAGGTCAGGGGGGACCACAGATACGCAGTATTTT. This translates into CASRSGGTTDTQYF.

This clone was found a few times. The chain combines TRBV30 with TRBJ1-4; the D is unclear. Germline V lookup: CDR1 GTSNPN, CDR2 SVGIG (reference sequence). This CDR3 is 11 amino acids long. Trimming shortened V by 2 bases and J by 7 bases, and 5 bases separated the two germline ends. CDR3 protein: CAWSPGEKLFF. For the CDR3, the DNA is TGTGCCTGGAGTCCCGGTGAAAAACTGTTTTTT.